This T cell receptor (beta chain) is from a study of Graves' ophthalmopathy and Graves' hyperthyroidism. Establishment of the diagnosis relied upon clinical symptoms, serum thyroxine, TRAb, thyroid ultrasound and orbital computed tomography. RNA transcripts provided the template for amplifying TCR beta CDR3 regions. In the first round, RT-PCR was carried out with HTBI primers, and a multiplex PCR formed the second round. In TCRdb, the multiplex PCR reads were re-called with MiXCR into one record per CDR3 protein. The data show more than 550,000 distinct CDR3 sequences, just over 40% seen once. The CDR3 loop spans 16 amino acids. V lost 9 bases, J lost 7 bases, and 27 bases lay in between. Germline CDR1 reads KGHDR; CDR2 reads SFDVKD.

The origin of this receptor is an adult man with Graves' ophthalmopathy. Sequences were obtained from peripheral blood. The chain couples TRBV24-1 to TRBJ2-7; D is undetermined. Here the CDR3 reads CATDGLALISYNEQYF. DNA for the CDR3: TGTGCCACCGACGGATTAGCCCTGATCTCCTACAATGAGCAGTACTTC.